Below are 25 T cell receptor beta chains sequenced from a single sample in a study of cytomegalovirus exposure and HLA in healthy donors. Using immunoSEQ multiplex PCR, the repertoire was profiled, and TCRdb retains in-frame clones only, with some absent. The sample lists about 120,000 clones, 75% to 90% occurring once. Sequenced input: PBMCs. These receptors were collected from a man younger than 35 in good health and CMV-seropositive.

The chain recombines TRBV14 with TRBJ2-2; tentative D call: TRBD1 (5 bases). V was cut by 2 bases and J by 5 bases, with 12 bases left in between. Germline values: CDR1 SGHDN, CDR2 FVKESK. This CDR3 region has 15 residues. The CDR3 DNA is TGTGCCAGCAGCCAACAGGACAAGCCGACCGGGGAGCTGTTTTTT. Encoded protein: CASSQQDKPTGELFF.

The chain carries TRBV10-1 and TRBJ2-7, with 9 bases lining up with TRBD1. CDR3 length: 14 residues. V gave up 5 bases and J gave up 5 bases; unmatched junction bases: 7. CDR1 and CDR2 (germline): WNHNN, SYGVQD (reference sequence). The CDR3 DNA is TGCGCCAGCAGTCTGAGACAGGGGGGCCACGAGCAGTACTTC. Encoded protein: CASSLRQGGHEQYF.

The chain recombines TRBV11-2 with TRBJ1-1; 7 nucleotides match TRBD1. There are 17 residues in the CDR3. The germline V gene has CDR1 SGHAT and CDR2 FQNNGV. The V gene end was trimmed by 7 bases and the J gene end by 4 bases; junction bases not matched to a gene: 18. CDR3: CASTRPGDRVSVTEAFF. Written as DNA, the CDR3 is TGTGCCAGCACCCGTCCCGGTGACAGGGTATCGGTCACTGAAGCTTTCTTT.

The chain carries TRBV2 and TRBJ2-7; tentatively, D is TRBD2 (7 bases). Between the trimmed V and J ends, which lost 0 bases and 7 bases, there was a span of 13 bases. Germline V gene data show CDR1 as SNHLY and CDR2 as FYNNEI. The CDR3 length is 14 residues. The CDR3 loop is CASSEAGGRREQYF. CDR3 nucleotides: TGTGCCAGCAGTGAAGCGGGGGGGCGGCGGGAGCAGTACTTC.

The V gene is TRBV2, the J gene TRBJ2-7, with 7 positions matching TRBD1. The CDR3 runs to 15 residues. The V segment lost 1 base and the J segment 3 bases; nucleotides outside the gene matches: 6. The V gene's germline CDR1 is SNHLY and CDR2 FYNNEI. DNA for the CDR3: TGTGCCAGCAGTGAAGAACAACAGGGGTTCTACGAGCAGTACTTC. Translation gives CASSEEQQGFYEQYF.

This chain joins TRBV6-4 and TRBJ2-3, with TRBD1 matching 7 bases. In germline, CDR1 is MRHNA, CDR2 SNTAGT. The trim removed 6 bases at V and 2 bases at J, leaving 8 bases unmatched. The CDR3 runs 15 residues. Here the CDR3 reads CASSPGTDPTDTQYF. The CDR3 DNA is TGTGCCAGCAGCCCCGGGACAGACCCCACAGATACGCAGTATTTT.

A note on this clone: At the DNA level, this CDR3 is encoded by other sequences in the same sample as well. The CDR3 loop is CASSLGQMNTEAFF. CDR3 sequence (DNA): TGTGCCAGCAGCTTGGGACAGATGAACACTGAAGCTTTCTTT. The chain carries TRBV7-9 and TRBJ1-1; TRBD1 agrees at 7 bases. This CDR3 spans 14 amino acids. Per the germline V gene, CDR1 is SEHNR and CDR2 is FQNEAQ (reference sequence). J lost 0 bases, V lost 3 bases, and 1 base had no gene match.

The CDR3 loop reads CASSRWTSNTDTQYF. The DNA for the CDR3 is TGTGCCAGCAGCCGATGGACTAGTAACACAGATACGCAGTATTTT. The chain is built from TRBV11-2 and TRBJ2-3; 7 bases agree with TRBD2. The CDR3 consists of 15 residues. Per the germline V gene, CDR1 is SGHAT and CDR2 is FQNNGV. Unmatched junction bases numbered 7, after V lost 5 bases and J lost 2 bases.

The V gene is TRBV28, the J gene TRBJ2-6, with 9 bases that match TRBD1. CDR1 is MDHEN, CDR2 SYDVKM, per germline. The CDR3 is 18 residues long. Trimming cost V 5 bases and J 2 bases; bases outside gene matches: 10. The CDR3 loop is CASSPYRGRDPGANVLTF. The CDR3 DNA follows: TGTGCCAGCAGTCCATACAGGGGGCGTGACCCTGGGGCCAACGTCCTGACTTTC.

V and J are TRBV19 and TRBJ1-6; D not certain. CDR3 length: 17 residues. CDR1 and CDR2 from the germline V gene are LNHDA and SQIVND (reference sequence). V lost 5 bases to trimming and J lost 0 bases, with 14 bases between them. The CDR3 reads CASSPRHDSSYNSPLHF. As DNA, the CDR3 is TGTGCCAGTAGTCCCCGACACGATTCCTCCTATAATTCACCCCTCCACTTT.

The chain links TRBV6-5 to TRBJ1-1; D is perhaps TRBD1 (5 bases). CDR1 and CDR2 (germline): MNHEY, SVGAGI. The CDR3 totals 14 residues. V lost 6 bases to trimming and J lost 4 bases, with 15 bases between them. The CDR3 here is CASSRKAGTTEAFF. The DNA for the CDR3 is TGTGCCAGCAGCCGCAAAGCGGGGACCACTGAAGCTTTCTTT.

This clone appeared a single time. This chain uses TRBV5-5 with TRBJ1-4; 9 nucleotides line up with TRBD1. The ends lost 4 bases at V and 2 bases at J; junction bases unmatched: 15. CDR3 size: 19 residues. The germline V gene has CDR1 SGHKS and CDR2 YYEKEE (reference sequence). The CDR3 here is CASSVYRGQKRDTNEKLFF. The CDR3, as DNA: TGTGCCAGCAGCGTGTACAGGGGGCAAAAACGGGACACTAATGAAAAACTGTTTTTT.

The chain combines TRBV27 with TRBJ2-7, with D unresolved. CDR3 length: 15 residues. Germline assignment: CDR1 MNHEY and CDR2 SMNVEV (reference sequence). V shed 1 base and J shed 2 bases, with 12 bases lying between them. The CDR3 nucleotides are TGTGCCAGCAGTTTATGGGCAGCCAGACCCTACGAGCAGTACTTC. Translated: CASSLWAARPYEQYF.

The rearrangement uses TRBV2 and TRBJ1-5; unclear D gene. Trimming pared 2 bases from V and 6 bases from J, leaving 11 bases between. Germline loops: CDR1 SNHLY, CDR2 FYNNEI. There are 14 residues in the CDR3. For the CDR3, the DNA is TGTGCCAGCAGTGAAATCGGGTGGAGTCAGCCCCAGCATTTT. Amino acids: CASSEIGWSQPQHF.

V and J are TRBV7-9 and TRBJ2-6; 9 bases align to TRBD1. The junction had 7 bases not matched to a gene; V was cut back by 6 bases and J by 1 base. In germline, CDR1 is SEHNR, CDR2 FQNEAQ (reference sequence). This CDR3 region has 17 residues. In DNA form, the CDR3 reads TGTGCCAGCAGGGTGGGACAGGGTAGATCTGGGGCCAACGTCCTGACTTTC. Its protein product is CASRVGQGRSGANVLTF.

The J gene is TRBJ2-1, the V gene TRBV5-6; D is possibly TRBD1 (7 bases). The germline V and J ends were trimmed by 4 bases and 4 bases, with 15 bases remaining between them. The CDR3 loop spans 15 amino acids. Germline V gene lookup returns CDR1 SGHDT and CDR2 YYEEEE. For the CDR3, the DNA is TGTGCCAGCAGCGTGCGGGACAGCTTTTACAATGAGCAGTTCTTC. This sequence encodes CASSVRDSFYNEQFF.

The CDR3 DNA is TGTGCCAGCAGCTTAGTAAAGGGGGCGACGGAAGAGACCCAGTACTTC. It yields the protein CASSLVKGATEETQYF. V gene TRBV7-9 combines with J gene TRBJ2-5; 7 bases are shared with TRBD1. Germline V lookup: CDR1 SEHNR, CDR2 FQNEAQ (reference sequence). The junction had 8 bases not matched to a gene; V was cut back by 1 base and J by 3 bases. This CDR3 contains 16 residues. Variable domain in full (rest from reference TRBV7-9 and TRBJ2-5): DTGVSQNPRHKITKRGQNVTFRCDPISEHNRLYWYRQTLGQGPEFLTYFQNEAQLEKSRLLSDRFSAERPKGSFSTLEIQRTEQGDSAMYLCASSLVKGATEETQYFGPGTRLLVL.

This clone appeared a single time. The gene calls are TRBV19 and TRBJ1-5; 9 bases fit TRBD1. The CDR3 spans 15 residues. The ends lost 7 bases at V and 3 bases at J; junction bases unmatched: 7. Germline CDR1 is LNHDA and CDR2 is SQIVND (reference sequence). CDR3 nucleotide sequence: TGTGCCAGTAAACTGACAGGGGGGAACAATCAGCCCCAGCATTTT. Its protein product is CASKLTGGNNQPQHF.

The chain carries TRBV7-2 and TRBJ1-1; TRBD1 agrees at 11 bases. V shed 4 bases and J 1 base; nucleotides not matched to a gene: 2. The CDR3 has 15 residues. CDR1 and CDR2 from the germline V gene are SGHTA and FQGNSA. DNA for the CDR3: TGTGCCAGCAGCTGGACAGGGGGCCGGAACACTGAAGCTTTCTTT. Protein: CASSWTGGRNTEAFF.

This chain links TRBV5-1 with TRBJ2-2; D may be TRBD2 (6 bases). CDR1 and CDR2 (germline): SGHRS, YFSETQ. Trimming shortened V by 3 bases and J by 4 bases, and 16 bases separated the two germline ends. This CDR3 spans 16 amino acids. The CDR3 loop reads CASSSSREEVTGELFF. The CDR3 DNA sequence: TGCGCCAGCAGCTCCAGTAGGGAGGAGGTCACCGGGGAGCTGTTTTTT.

V is TRBV27 and J is TRBJ2-5; the match to TRBD2 covers 16 bases. The germline V gene has CDR1 MNHEY and CDR2 SMNVEV (reference sequence). The CDR3 has 16 residues. Trimming took 8 bases from V and 5 from J; bases not matched to a gene: 8. CDR3 nucleotide sequence: TGTGCCAGCGCCTTGGGACTAGCGGGGGGGCGGGAGACCCAGTACTTC. Residues: CASALGLAGGRETQYF.

In its sample, this clone was seen once. The rearrangement joins TRBV10-1 to TRBJ2-7, with TRBD2 as a possible D gene (6 bases). The CDR3 is made up of 15 amino acids. Germline V gene sequence: CDR1 WNHNN, CDR2 SYGVQD (reference sequence). The V gene lost 10 bases and the J gene lost 0 bases, with 19 bases spanning the gap. In DNA form, the CDR3 reads TGCGCCACCCCGCCCCGGGGGTTCGTCTCCTACGAGCAGTACTTC. Its translation: CATPPRGFVSYEQYF.

The V gene is TRBV7-2, the J gene TRBJ2-1; maybe TRBD1 (5 bases). The CDR3 sequence is 15 residues long. The germline V gene has CDR1 SGHTA and CDR2 FQGNSA. V was cut by 6 bases and J by 0 bases, with 12 bases left in between. The CDR3 coding sequence is TGTGCCAGCAGTAGGGGCCTTAGCTCCTACAATGAGCAGTTCTTC. This encodes CASSRGLSSYNEQFF.

The chain is built from TRBV5-1 and TRBJ2-6, with a weak D call TRBD1 (5 bases). This CDR3 is built from 16 residues. V was shortened by 4 bases and J by 3 bases, with 14 bases between the two germline ends. Germline CDR1 reads SGHRS; CDR2 reads YFSETQ. CDR3 DNA: TGCGCCAGCAGCGTACAGCAGGGATTTGGGGCCAACGTCCTGACTTTC. As protein: CASSVQQGFGANVLTF.

This chain connects TRBV10-3 to TRBJ1-6; the match to TRBD1 covers 9 bases. The CDR3 contains 17 residues. Germline values: CDR1 ENHRY, CDR2 SYGVKD. Unmatched junction bases numbered 9, after V lost 0 bases and J lost 9 bases. CDR3 DNA sequence: TGTGCCATCAGTGAGTCGACGGGGGGACAGGGAAGTTCACCCCTCCACTTT. Residues: CAISESTGGQGSSPLHF.